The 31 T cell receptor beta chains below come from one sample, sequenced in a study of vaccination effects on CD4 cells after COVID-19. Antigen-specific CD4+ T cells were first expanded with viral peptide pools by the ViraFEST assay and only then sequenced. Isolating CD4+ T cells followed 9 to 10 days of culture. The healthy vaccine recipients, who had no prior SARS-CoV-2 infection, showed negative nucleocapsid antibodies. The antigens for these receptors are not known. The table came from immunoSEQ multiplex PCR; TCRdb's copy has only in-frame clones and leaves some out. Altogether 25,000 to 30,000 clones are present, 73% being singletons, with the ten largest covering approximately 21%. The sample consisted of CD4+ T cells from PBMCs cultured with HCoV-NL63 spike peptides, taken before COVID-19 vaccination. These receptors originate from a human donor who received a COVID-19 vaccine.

CDR3 region: CASRKQGYSNQPQHF. CDR3 nucleotides: TGTGCCAGCAGGAAACAGGGCTACAGCAATCAGCCCCAGCATTTT. This rearrangement joins TRBV2 to TRBJ1-5, with D perhaps TRBD1 (6 bases). The CDR3 covers 15 residues. The germline V gene encodes CDR1 SNHLY and CDR2 FYNNEI. V was pared by 6 bases and J by 1 base, with 13 bases between.

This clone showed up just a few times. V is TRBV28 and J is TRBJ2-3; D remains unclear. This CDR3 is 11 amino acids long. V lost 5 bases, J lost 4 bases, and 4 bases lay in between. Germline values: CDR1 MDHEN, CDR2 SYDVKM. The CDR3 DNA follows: TGTGCCAGCAGTAGGTCAGATACGCAGTATTTT. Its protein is CASSRSDTQYF.

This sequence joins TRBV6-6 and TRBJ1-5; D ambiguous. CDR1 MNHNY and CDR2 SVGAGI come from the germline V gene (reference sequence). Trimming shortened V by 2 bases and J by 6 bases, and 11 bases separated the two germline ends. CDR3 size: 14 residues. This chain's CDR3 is CASSYGYGSQPQHF. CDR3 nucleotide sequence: TGTGCCAGCAGTTACGGGTATGGGAGTCAGCCCCAGCATTTT.

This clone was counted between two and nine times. CDR3 sequence: CASSVSGGYTDTQYF. The CDR3 nucleotides are TGTGCCAGCAGCGTTAGCGGGGGATACACAGATACGCAGTATTTT. The chain carries TRBV9 and TRBJ2-3; TRBD2 matches at 9 bases. After removal of 2 bases from V and 2 bases from J, the junction contained 3 bases not matched to a gene. Germline V lookup: CDR1 SGDLS, CDR2 YYNGEE. This CDR3 region has 15 residues.

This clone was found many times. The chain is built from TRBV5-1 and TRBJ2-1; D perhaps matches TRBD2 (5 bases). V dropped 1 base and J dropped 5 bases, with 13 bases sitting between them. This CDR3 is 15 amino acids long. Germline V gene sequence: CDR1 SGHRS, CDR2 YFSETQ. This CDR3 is CASSLSLRANNEQFF. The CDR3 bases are TGCGCCAGCAGCTTGAGTCTGCGGGCGAACAATGAGCAGTTCTTC.

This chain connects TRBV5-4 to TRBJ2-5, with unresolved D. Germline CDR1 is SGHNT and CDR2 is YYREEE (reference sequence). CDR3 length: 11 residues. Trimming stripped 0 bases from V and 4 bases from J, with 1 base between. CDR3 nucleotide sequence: TGTGCCAGCAGCTTGGCAGAGACCCAGTACTTC. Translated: CASSLAETQYF. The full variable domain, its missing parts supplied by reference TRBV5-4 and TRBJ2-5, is ETGVTQSPTHLIKTRGQQVTLRCSSQSGHNTVSWYQQALGQGPQFIFQYYREEENGRGNFPPRFSGLQFPNYSSELNVNALELDDSALYLCASSLAETQYFGPGTRLLVL.

This CDR3 reads CAWRIPSGDAETQYF. The CDR3 DNA follows: TGTGCCTGGAGAATTCCTAGCGGGGATGCCGAGACCCAGTACTTC. V and J are TRBV30 and TRBJ2-5; 9 bases agree with TRBD2. The length of the CDR3 is 15 residues. J was trimmed by 5 bases and V by 3 bases; bases with no gene match: 10. Germline lookup yields CDR1 GTSNPN and CDR2 SVGIG (reference sequence).

CDR3 in DNA: TGCAGCGTCACTAGCGGGGGGGCATTAACCGGGGAGCTGTTTTTT. Protein: CSVTSGGALTGELFF. This chain connects TRBV29-1 to TRBJ2-2, with 13 bases that match TRBD2. The CDR3 spans 15 residues. J lost 5 bases, V lost 6 bases, and 6 bases had no gene match. Germline V gives CDR1 SQVTM, CDR2 ANQGSEA.

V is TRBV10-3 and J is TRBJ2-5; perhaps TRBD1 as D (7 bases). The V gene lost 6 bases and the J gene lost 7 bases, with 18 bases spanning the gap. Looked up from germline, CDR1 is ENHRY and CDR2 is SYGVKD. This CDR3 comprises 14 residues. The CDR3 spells CAISLDREAVTQYF. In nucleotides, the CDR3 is TGTGCCATCAGCCTCGACAGGGAGGCGGTGACCCAGTACTTC.

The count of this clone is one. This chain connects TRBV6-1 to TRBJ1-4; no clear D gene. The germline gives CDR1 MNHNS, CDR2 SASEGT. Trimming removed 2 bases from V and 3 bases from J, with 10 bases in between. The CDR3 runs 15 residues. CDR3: CASSEPGLANEKLFF. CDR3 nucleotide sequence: TGTGCCAGCAGTGAACCGGGTTTGGCTAATGAAAAACTGTTTTTT.

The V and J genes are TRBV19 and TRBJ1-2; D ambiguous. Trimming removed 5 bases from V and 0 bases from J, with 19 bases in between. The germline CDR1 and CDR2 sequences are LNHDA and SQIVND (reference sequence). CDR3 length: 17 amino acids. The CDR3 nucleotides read TGTGCCAGTAGTCCTCGTGGCTGGGCGCTTACTAACTATGGCTACACCTTC. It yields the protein CASSPRGWALTNYGYTF. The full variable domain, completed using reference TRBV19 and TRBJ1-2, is DGGITQSPKYLFRKEGQNVTLSCEQNLNHDAMYWYRQDPGQGLRLIYYSQIVNDFQKGDIAEGYSVSREKKESFPLTVTSAQKNPTAFYLCASSPRGWALTNYGYTFGSGTRLTVV.

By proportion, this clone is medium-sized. CDR3 bases: TGTGCCAGCTCACCAGGGCAGGGTGGCACAGATACGCAGTATTTT. As protein: CASSPGQGGTDTQYF. The chain couples TRBV18 to TRBJ2-3; the D gene is possibly TRBD1 (5 bases). This CDR3 has 15 amino acids. In germline, CDR1 is KGHSH, CDR2 LQKENI. The V gene lost 2 bases and the J gene lost 1 base, with 10 bases spanning the gap.

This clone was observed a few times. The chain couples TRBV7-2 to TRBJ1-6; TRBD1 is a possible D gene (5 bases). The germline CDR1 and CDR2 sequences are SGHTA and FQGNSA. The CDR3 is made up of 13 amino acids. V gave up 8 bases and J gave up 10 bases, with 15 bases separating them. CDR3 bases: TGTGCCAGCCGGTCCCCGGGGACCTCACCCCTCCACTTT. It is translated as CASRSPGTSPLHF. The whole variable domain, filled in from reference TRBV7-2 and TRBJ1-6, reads GAGVSQSPSNKVTEKGKDVELRCDPISGHTALYWYRQSLGQGLEFLIYFQGNSAPDKSGLPSDRFSAERTGGSVSTLTIQRTQQEDSAVYLCASRSPGTSPLHFGNGTRLTVT.

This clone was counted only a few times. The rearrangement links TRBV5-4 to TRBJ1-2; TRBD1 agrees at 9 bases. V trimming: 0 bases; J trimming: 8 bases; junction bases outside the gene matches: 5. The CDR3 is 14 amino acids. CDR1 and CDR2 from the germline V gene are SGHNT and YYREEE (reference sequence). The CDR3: CASSLAGTGKGYTF. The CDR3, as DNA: TGTGCCAGCAGCTTGGCCGGGACAGGGAAGGGCTACACCTTC.

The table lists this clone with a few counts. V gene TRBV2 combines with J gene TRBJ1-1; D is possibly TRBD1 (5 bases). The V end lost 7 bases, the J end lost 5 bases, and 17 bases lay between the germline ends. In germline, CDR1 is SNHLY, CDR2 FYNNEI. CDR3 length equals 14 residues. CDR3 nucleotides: TGTGCCAGCATAGAGGGTACAGGTCGTACTGAAGCTTTCTTT. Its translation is CASIEGTGRTEAFF.

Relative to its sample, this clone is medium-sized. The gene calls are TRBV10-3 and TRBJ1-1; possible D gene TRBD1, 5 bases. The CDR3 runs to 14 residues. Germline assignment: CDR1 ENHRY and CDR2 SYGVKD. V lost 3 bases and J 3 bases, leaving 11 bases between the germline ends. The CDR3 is CAISDRDSHTEAFF. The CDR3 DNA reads TGTGCCATCAGTGACAGGGATTCACACACTGAAGCTTTCTTT.

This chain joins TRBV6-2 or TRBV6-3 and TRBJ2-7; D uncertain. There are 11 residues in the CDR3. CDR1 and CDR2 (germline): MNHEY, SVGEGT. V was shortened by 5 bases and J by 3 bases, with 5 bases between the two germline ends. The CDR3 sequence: CASSTFYEQYF. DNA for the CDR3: TGTGCCAGCAGTACCTTCTACGAGCAGTACTTC.

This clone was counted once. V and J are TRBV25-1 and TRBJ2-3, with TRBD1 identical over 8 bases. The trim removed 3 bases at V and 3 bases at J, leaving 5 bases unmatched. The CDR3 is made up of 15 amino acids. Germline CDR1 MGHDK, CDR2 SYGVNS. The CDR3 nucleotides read TGTGCCAGCAGTGATCGACAGGGGCGGACAGATACGCAGTATTTT. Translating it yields CASSDRQGRTDTQYF. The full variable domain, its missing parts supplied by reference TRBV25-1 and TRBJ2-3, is EADIYQTPRYLVIGTGKKITLECSQTMGHDKMYWYQQDPGMELHLIHYSYGVNSTEKGDLSSESTVSRIRTEHFPLTLESARPSHTSQYLCASSDRQGRTDTQYFGPGTRLTVL.

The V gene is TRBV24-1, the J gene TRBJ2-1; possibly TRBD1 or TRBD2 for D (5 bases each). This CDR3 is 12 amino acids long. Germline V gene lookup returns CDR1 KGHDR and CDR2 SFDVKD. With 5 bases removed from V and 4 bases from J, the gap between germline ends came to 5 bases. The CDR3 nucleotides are TGTGCCACCAGTGGGGGGTACAATGAGCAGTTCTTC. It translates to CATSGGYNEQFF.

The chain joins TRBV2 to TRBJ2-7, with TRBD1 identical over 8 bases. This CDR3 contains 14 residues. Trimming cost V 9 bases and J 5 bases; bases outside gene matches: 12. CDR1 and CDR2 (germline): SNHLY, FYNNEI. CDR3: CASRVDRGYDEQYF. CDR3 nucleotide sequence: TGTGCCAGTCGGGTTGACAGGGGATACGACGAGCAGTACTTC.

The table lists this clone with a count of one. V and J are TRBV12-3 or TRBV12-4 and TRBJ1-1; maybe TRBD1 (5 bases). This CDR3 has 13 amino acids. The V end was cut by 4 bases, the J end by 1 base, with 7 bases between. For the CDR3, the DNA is TGTGCCAGCAGTTCTACAGGGAACACTGAAGCTTTCTTT. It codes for CASSSTGNTEAFF.

CDR3 protein: CASRGQGDTGELFF. For the CDR3, the DNA is TGTGCCAGCAGAGGACAGGGAGATACCGGGGAGCTGTTTTTT. The chain employs TRBV2 and TRBJ2-2, with TRBD1 matching over 8 bases. The J segment lost 5 bases and the V segment lost 6 bases, leaving 5 bases of the junction unmatched. This CDR3 is built from 14 residues. CDR1 is SNHLY and CDR2 is FYNNEI in the germline V gene.

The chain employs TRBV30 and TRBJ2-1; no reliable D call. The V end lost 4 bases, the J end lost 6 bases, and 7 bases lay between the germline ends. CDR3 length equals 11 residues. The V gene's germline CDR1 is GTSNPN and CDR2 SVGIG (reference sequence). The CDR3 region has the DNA TGTGCCTGGACCCTGGCCAATGAGCAGTTCTTC. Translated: CAWTLANEQFF.

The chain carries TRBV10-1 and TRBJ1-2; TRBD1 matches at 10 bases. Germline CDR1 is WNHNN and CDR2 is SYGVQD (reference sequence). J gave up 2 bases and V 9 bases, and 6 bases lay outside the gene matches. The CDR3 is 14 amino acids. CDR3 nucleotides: TGCGCCAGTCCAACGGGACAGGGGAACTATGGCTACACCTTC. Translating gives CASPTGQGNYGYTF.

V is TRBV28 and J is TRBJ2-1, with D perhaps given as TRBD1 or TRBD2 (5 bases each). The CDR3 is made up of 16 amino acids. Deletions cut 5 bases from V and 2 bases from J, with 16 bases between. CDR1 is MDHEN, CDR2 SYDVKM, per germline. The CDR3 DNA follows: TGTGCCAGCAGTACCTACGCCGGGGCGGCCTACAATGAGCAGTTCTTC. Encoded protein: CASSTYAGAAYNEQFF.

The CDR3 DNA is TGTGCCAGCAGCAGACAGGGGTCAAGTGAAAAACTGTTTTTT. It translates to CASSRQGSSEKLFF. V and J are TRBV5-4 and TRBJ1-4; 8 bases match TRBD1. The CDR3 is 14 residues long. J gave up 7 bases and V 4 bases, and 6 bases lay outside the gene matches. Per germline, CDR1 SGHNT and CDR2 YYREEE (reference sequence).

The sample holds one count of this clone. In DNA, the CDR3 is TGTGCCAGTAGTAAGTACAGCGATGCCTACGAGCAGTACTTC. It codes for CASSKYSDAYEQYF. The chain recombines TRBV19 with TRBJ2-7; D ambiguous. The CDR3 is 14 residues long. V was clipped by 4 bases and J by 2 bases, with 12 bases between them. Germline V CDR1 and CDR2: LNHDA, SQIVND (reference sequence).

The DNA for the CDR3 is TGCGCCAGCAGCCCCTCTCGGGACGCCATGAACACTGAAGCTTTCTTT. It translates to CASSPSRDAMNTEAFF. This chain uses TRBV4-3 with TRBJ1-1; the D gene is possibly TRBD1 (5 bases). Germline values: CDR1 LGHNA, CDR2 YSLEER. This CDR3 comprises 16 residues. V lost 4 bases and J lost 0, with 15 bases in between.

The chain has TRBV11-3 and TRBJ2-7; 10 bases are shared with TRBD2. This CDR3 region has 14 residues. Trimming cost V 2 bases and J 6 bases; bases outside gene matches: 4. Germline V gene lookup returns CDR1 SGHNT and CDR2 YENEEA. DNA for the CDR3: TGTGCCAGCAGCTTAAGCGGGGGGGGAAGCGAGCAGTACTTC. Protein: CASSLSGGGSEQYF.

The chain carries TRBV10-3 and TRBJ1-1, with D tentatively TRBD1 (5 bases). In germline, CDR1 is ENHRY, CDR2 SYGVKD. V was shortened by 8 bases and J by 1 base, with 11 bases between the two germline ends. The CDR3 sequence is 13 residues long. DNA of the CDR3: TGTGCCATCTTAGGGACGGGGAACACTGAAGCTTTCTTT. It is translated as CAILGTGNTEAFF.

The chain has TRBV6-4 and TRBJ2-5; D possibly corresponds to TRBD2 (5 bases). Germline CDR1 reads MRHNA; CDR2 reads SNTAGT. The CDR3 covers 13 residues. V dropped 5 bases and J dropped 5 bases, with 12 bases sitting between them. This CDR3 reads CASSKNPGETQYF. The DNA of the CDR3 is TGTGCCAGCAGTAAGAATCCGGGGGAGACCCAGTACTTC.